This TCR beta chain comes out of a study of a mutant IDH1 vaccine in newly diagnosed glioma. Across the study: Patients got radiotherapy, temozolomide, or both beforehand, and most got both. Study-level findings and limits: Induction of immune responses by the vaccine occurred in about 95% of patients.

Libraries were prepared by immunoSEQ multiplex PCR; TCRdb keeps only in-frame clonotypes and omits some of them. Of almost 95,000 clones listed, about 90% are singletons. The CDR3 extends over 15 amino acids. Trimming at V came to 5 bases and at J to 2 bases, leaving 4 bases not matched to a gene. The germline gives CDR1 MNHEY, CDR2 SVGAGI. Described time point: week 47, end of study. Vaccine doses each comprised 300 ug of mutant IDH1 20-mer peptide, with topical imiquimod. In regard to this clone: What it binds is unknown.

Source: PBMCs, taken from a glioma patient whose treatment included an IDH1 peptide vaccine. The chain is built from TRBV6-5 and TRBJ2-3; 10 positions agree with TRBD1. This TCR came from a woman in her forties or fifties with glioma. Here the CDR3 reads CASSRQGANTDTQYF. DNA for the CDR3: TGTGCCAGCAGTCGACAGGGGGCGAACACAGATACGCAGTATTTT.